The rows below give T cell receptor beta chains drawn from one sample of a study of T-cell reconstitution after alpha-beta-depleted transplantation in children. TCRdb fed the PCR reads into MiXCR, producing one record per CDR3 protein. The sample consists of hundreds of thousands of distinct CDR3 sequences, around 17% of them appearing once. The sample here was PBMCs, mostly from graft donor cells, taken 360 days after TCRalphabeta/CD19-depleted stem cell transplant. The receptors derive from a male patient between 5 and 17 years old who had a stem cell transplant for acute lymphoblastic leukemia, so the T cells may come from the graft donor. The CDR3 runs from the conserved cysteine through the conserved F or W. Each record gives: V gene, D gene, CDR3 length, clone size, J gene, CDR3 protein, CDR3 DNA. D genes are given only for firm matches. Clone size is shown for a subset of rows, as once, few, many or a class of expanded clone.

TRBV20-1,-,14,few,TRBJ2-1,CSASAASVSNEQFF,TGCAGTGCTAGCGCCGCATCTGTTAGCAATGAGCAGTTCTTC
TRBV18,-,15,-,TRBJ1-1,CASSPLGALSIEAFF,TGTGCCAGCTCACCACTCGGGGCTCTCAGTATCGAAGCTTTCTTT
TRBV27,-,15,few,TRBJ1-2,CASRSAGRSNYGYTF,TGTGCCAGCAGATCCGCGGGAAGATCTAACTATGGCTACACCTTC
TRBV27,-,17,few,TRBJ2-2,CASSLSVDLTITGELFF,TGTGCCAGCAGTTTATCCGTGGACCTCACAATCACCGGGGAGCTGTTTTTT
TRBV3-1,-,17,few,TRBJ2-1,CASSQGEGGIRGNEQFF,TGTGCCAGCAGCCAAGGAGAGGGCGGGATAAGGGGCAATGAGCAGTTCTTC
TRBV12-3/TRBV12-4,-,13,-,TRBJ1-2,CASSSQKNYGYTF,TGTGCCAGCAGTTCCCAGAAGAACTATGGCTACACCTTC
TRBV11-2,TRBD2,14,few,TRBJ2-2,CASSPLAGTGELFF,TGTGCCAGCAGTCCACTAGCGGGCACCGGGGAGCTGTTTTTT
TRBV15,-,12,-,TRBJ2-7,CATRDGPLEQYF,TGTGCCACCCGGGACGGACCCCTCGAGCAGTACTTC
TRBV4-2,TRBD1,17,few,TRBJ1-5,CASSPRSGTGYNQPQHF,TGTGCCAGCAGCCCCCGATCAGGGACAGGGTATAATCAGCCCCAGCATTTT
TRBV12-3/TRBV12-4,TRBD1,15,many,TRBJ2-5,CASRNTGTGQETQYF,TGTGCCAGCAGAAATACCGGGACAGGGCAAGAGACCCAGTACTTC
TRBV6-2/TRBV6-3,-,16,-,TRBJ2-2,CASSRFKQVNTGELFF,TGTGCCAGCAGCCGATTCAAACAGGTTAACACCGGGGAGCTGTTTTTT
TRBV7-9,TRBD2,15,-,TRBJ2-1,CASSLVSGKSNEQFF,TGTGCCAGCAGCTTAGTTAGCGGGAAATCTAATGAGCAGTTCTTC
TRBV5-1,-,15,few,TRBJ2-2,CASSFGTYNTGELFF,TGCGCCAGCAGCTTTGGGACTTACAACACCGGGGAGCTGTTTTTT
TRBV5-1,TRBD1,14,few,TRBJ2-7,CASRLPGQGYEQYF,TGCGCCAGTCGCCTTCCCGGACAGGGTTACGAGCAGTACTTC